This T cell receptor (beta chain) comes out of a study of cytomegalovirus exposure and HLA in healthy donors (TCRdb year 2017). The study in broad terms: An earlier analysis of approximately 640 of the donors reported about 250 Gb of sequence data and roughly 110 million unique TCR beta sequences from about 179 million T cells. Roughly 290 gigabases of sequencing data and around 90 million unique TCR sequences made up an early release that covered 500 to 650 HLA-typed donors. Of the 398 genotyped donors, around 81% fell in the genetic ancestry cluster associated with self-reported Caucasian donors. The study aimed to test whether signatures of past pathogen exposure could be identified by cataloging public T cell receptors. Using immunosequencing, the study profiled T cell repertoires from fewer than 850 subjects and related those repertoires to cytomegalovirus serostatus. A separate validation cohort of roughly 120 different subjects was used in addition to the roughly 720-subject first cohort. The study combined high-throughput TCR immunosequencing, statistical association of individual TCRs with disease status, and machine learning to predict cytomegalovirus infection status. A later analysis re-examined previously published TCR beta repertoires from around 670 donors and added high-resolution HLA genotyping to investigate patterns of TCR occurrence. Rather than drawing on any new phenotypic data, the later analysis identified candidate immune exposures from TCR beta sequences and the way those sequences occurred across donors. An earlier analysis of around 540 of the donors applied high-throughput TCR beta sequencing to assess whether each TCR beta V gene segment acted as functional or pseudogenic. Donor age, sex, ethnicity and CMV serostatus were compiled together with the repertoire data. A later genetic analysis used genome-wide SNP genotypes for about 55% of the 666 donors, treating that subset as a discovery cohort. All discovery cohort repertoires had been generated using a single sequencing platform. HLA typing covered class I and class II loci at four-digit resolution. The number of typed donors differed by locus: roughly 629-640 for A, B, C, DRB1 and DQB1; 522 for DQA1; over 600 for DPA1; and around 490 for DPB1. Roughly five DR-DQ haplotypes were treated as single units for association and clustering because of strong linkage in the cohort. Among 398 genotyped donors of the cohort, an average of approximately 240,000 unique TCR beta nucleotide sequences was sequenced per donor, of which about 19% were non-productive.

General findings and caveats noted by the study authors: Specific HLA alleles were associated with about 17,000 TCR beta sequences at a false discovery rate of 0.05 in a later analysis. The 87-base-pair reads could not distinguish some IMGT-functional V segments, including TRBV6-2 and TRBV6-3, so those segments were excluded. Most TCR sequences were observed very rarely across donors, whereas some public TCRs were present in many individuals. Because HLA typing was unavailable for some donors at each locus, only the typed subset was used in association tests. The classifier was reported to diagnose cytomegalovirus status with high specificity and sensitivity in both the original and validation cohorts. When HLA alleles, especially DR and DQ, strongly co-occurred, TCR associations were difficult to assign to individual alleles. A later analysis found that HLA-associated TCR beta chains were more clonally expanded and had lower generation probabilities than equally common non-associated chains. Presence/absence analyses assumed roughly uniform sequencing depth across donors, an assumption that may not hold. An association between a missense DCLRE1C variant and V-gene and J-gene trimming of TCR beta chains was found in a later genetic analysis and replicated in an independent cohort. A later analysis found that TCR association rates varied across HLA loci, with DRB1 alleles showing the most associated TCRs and HLA-C alleles the fewest. Most CMV-associated TCR beta chains appeared to be HLA-restricted in a later analysis, and the HLA associations seemed to be driven largely by CMV exposure. In a later genetic analysis, fewer N-insertions in productive TCRs were reported among donors in an Asian-associated ancestry cluster than the roughly 640-donor mean. Linkage disequilibrium might explain the correlated functional status among segregating V segments, but an unknown experimental factor could not be ruled out. In this cohort, only TCR beta chains were sequenced, and detectable features were limited by the absence of alpha or paired-chain data. The only immune exposure information available for the cohort was CMV serostatus. A total of 150 or so TCR beta chains were listed by the study as associated with cytomegalovirus. Several of the top co-occurrence clusters appeared to be linked to parvovirus B19, influenza, CMV and Epstein-Barr virus, according to a later analysis. Broadly in line with IMGT annotations, most TCR beta V segments showed up in productive rearrangements about 87% or about 30% of the time in an earlier analysis of around 550 of the donors. A further reported finding was that TCR beta sequences accurately predicted the HLA-A and HLA-B alleles for most subjects in the first cohort. The authors suggested that the approach could potentially be generalized to other disease states and immunological phenotypes. Because counts were too low, roughly 18 rarely observed V segments, including chromosome 9 orphons, were left out of the earlier analysis of some 640 of the donors. Three of the identified cytomegalovirus-associated TCR beta chains were confirmed in vitro to be specific for cytomegalovirus antigens. A cluster of highly shared sequence variants was judged likely to be a technical artifact of the sequencing pipeline.

The cohort comprised around 690 healthy bone marrow donors. At the time of sampling, all cohort members were nominally healthy, though unrecorded immune exposures were likely present. The donor was CMV seronegative and belonged to the group of under 400 seronegative cohort members. A peripheral blood sample was provided by each donor, and peripheral blood mononuclear cells were used for TCR beta sequencing. Genomic DNA was extracted from the blood cell samples with the Qiagen DNeasy Blood Extraction Kit. Spanning cysteine to phenylalanine, the CDR3 consists of 16 amino acids. Just CDR3 DNA is preserved here, 48 bases in frame from base 1. For CDR1 and CDR2, the germline V gene (reference sequence) lists MNHNY and SVGAGI. A note on this clone: No antigen is known for it. An end of the junction does not agree with germline; a read error may underlie this. In the same sample, other DNA sequences code for this CDR3.

Libraries were constructed by the immunoSEQ multiplex PCR assay. For the multiplex PCR, a mixture combining 60 forward primers for TCR Vbeta segments and 13 reverse primers for TCR Jbeta segments was used. A multiplex PCR assay on genomic DNA amplified the CDR3 region of rearranged TCR beta genes. The Illumina HiSeq System was used to sequence the amplified TCR beta libraries as 87-base-pair reads. Processing in the source paper ran as follows. Across the 670 or so repertoires, a later analysis counted some 81 million unique TCR beta chains, about 10 million of which were shared by at least two donors. A nearest-neighbor algorithm error-corrected the raw reads and collapsed the reads into unique sequences, merging closely related sequences to remove PCR and sequencing errors. V, D and J gene segments were assigned by aligning CDR3 sequences to IMGT reference sequences. For a sequence to be retained, a match of at least six nucleotides was required to both a V gene segment and a J gene segment. A rearrangement counted as productive if the CDR3 had no stop codons and remained in frame with V and J, and every other rearrangement counted as non-productive. CDR3 was defined according to IMGT convention as the region running from the second conserved V-encoded cysteine to the conserved J-encoded phenylalanine. The earlier analysis of about 610 of the donors excluded any sequence lacking an unambiguous match to a single V gene segment. In an earlier analysis of more than 500 of the donors, a V segment was called functional when productive rearrangements were above 56.7%, and segregating when the standard deviation between donors exceeded 5%. A statistical classification framework was developed to diagnose cytomegalovirus status using the catalog of TCR beta chain sequences. In a later analysis, V and J genes were assigned by comparing TCR nucleotide sequences against IMGT/GENE-DB human TR gene sequences. The TCRdist pipeline was used in a later analysis to assign CDR3 sequences and most-parsimonious VDJ recombination scenarios. In a later analysis, each TCR beta chain was defined by its CDR3 amino acid sequence together with its V-gene family, and reads lacking a unique V-gene family were excluded. In a later analysis, 550 to 650 highly shared, low-generation-probability nucleotide sequences were removed to address suspected cross-contamination and a sequencing artifact. For each public chain, a later analysis derived a clonal expansion index from normalized ranks of inferred template counts within each repertoire. In a later analysis, generation probabilities were computed with a VDJ recombination model fitted to out-of-frame rearrangements, and the resulting probabilities were checked against IGoR. In a later analysis, hypergeometric tests were used to score TCR-TCR, TCR-HLA and TCR-CMV co-occurrence, with a repertoire-size bias correction applied to TCR pairs. A later analysis estimated false discovery rates by permuting HLA or CMV assignments 20 times. In a later analysis, co-occurring TCRs were grouped using DBSCAN, with TCRdist sequence similarity added in when clustering inside HLA-allele-positive subsets. Repertoires with fewer than 30,000 or more than 120,000 public chains were left out of co-occurrence clustering, as were several repertoires with anomalous nucleotide sharing. TCRdb re-hosts the immuneACCESS table, in-frame sequences only. Its copies lack some clones; in the studies checked, an unresolved V gene accounts for under half of them, and the cause for the rest is not known. The V and J calls and clone size are taken from that table; D and trimming were inferred from the DNA. This sample holds 170,000 or so clones; 70% to 80% were observed only once. The ten largest account for 2.9% of the sample.

The specimen was PBMCs. The rearrangement combines TRBV6-6 with TRBJ1-5, and TRBD1 matches 7 of the central bases. The receptor was derived from a male donor in good health and CMV-seronegative. The DNA sequence follows: TGTGCCAGCAGTTTGGTAGGGACAGCGAGCAATCAACCCCAGCATTTT. It translates as CASSLVGTASNQPQHF.